These 18 T cell receptor beta chains were all obtained from the same sample, sequenced in a study of blood T cells in healthy people across ages (dated by TCRdb to the mid-2010s). Libraries were prepared through 5' RACE. Data came from an Illumina HiSeq 2500. A second PCR of roughly 6 to 11 cycles was run with a J-beta primer mix and a sample-barcoded 5' primer. TCRdb reworked the public reads: Q25 trimming with fastp, MiXCR clone assembly, productive beta chains retained. A single entry per CDR3 protein holds the most common genes and DNA from its merged rows. Recorded for this sample are more than 900,000 distinct CDR3 sequences; under 30% of them occurred a single time. Clones ranked in the top ten supply about 0.72% of the sample. These same records also appear under a second study, on T cells of mothers and their children.

Sequenced sample: blood. The receptors derive from a girl aged 2 to 10 in good health.

Concerning this clonotype: The conserved phenylalanine or tryptophan normally closing the CDR3 is absent here, so this likely arose from a read error. The rearrangement uses TRBV5-6 and TRBJ1-1; weak D call: TRBD1 (6 bases). The ends were cut back, 3 bases at V and 0 bases at J, with 15 bases in the middle. From germline, CDR1 is SGHDT and CDR2 YYEEEE. The length of the CDR3 is 16 residues. CDR3 amino acids: CASSSDKTGLNTEAFL. CDR3 DNA: TGTGCCAGCAGCTCAGATAAAACAGGGCTGAACACTGAAGCTTTCCTT.

The chain links TRBV29-1 to TRBJ2-1, with TRBD2 identical over 8 bases. V lost 3 bases, J lost 2 bases, and 3 bases stayed unmatched. Per the germline V gene, CDR1 is SQVTM and CDR2 is ANQGSEA. The CDR3 runs 14 residues. The CDR3 DNA sequence: TGCAGCGTTGAGGGACTAGAGGCCTACAATGAGCAGTTCTTC. Translated: CSVEGLEAYNEQFF.

The chain combines TRBV28 with TRBJ2-1; 9 positions agree with TRBD1. CDR1 and CDR2 (germline): MDHEN, SYDVKM. The CDR3 is 14 residues long. The junction had 9 bases not matched to a gene; V was cut back by 10 bases and J by 5 bases. The CDR3 loop is CANPRDRVHNEQFF. The CDR3 DNA follows: TGTGCCAACCCCCGGGACAGGGTCCACAATGAGCAGTTCTTC.

This CDR3 reads CASSGGLAGESYEQYF. DNA for the CDR3: TGTGCCAGCAGCGGGGGATTAGCGGGAGAATCCTACGAGCAGTACTTC. The V gene is TRBV9, the J gene TRBJ2-7, with TRBD2 matching 9 bases. Trimming took 3 bases from V and 1 from J; bases not matched to a gene: 8. CDR1 is SGDLS, CDR2 YYNGEE, per germline. This CDR3 spans 16 amino acids. The variable domain in full, completed from reference TRBV9 and TRBJ2-7, reads DSGVTQTPKHLITATGQRVTLRCSPRSGDLSVYWYQQSLDQGLQFLIQYYNGEERAKGNILERFSAQQFPDLHSELNLSSLELGDSALYFCASSGGLAGESYEQYFGPGTRLTVT.

The sample holds a few counts of this clonotype. The chain couples TRBV10-3 to TRBJ2-3, with 7 bases that match TRBD2. The CDR3 is 15 amino acids. After removal of 0 bases from V and 4 bases from J, the junction contained 4 bases not matched to a gene. CDR1 and CDR2 from the germline V gene are ENHRY and SYGVKD. CDR3 loop: CAISESGGGADTQYF. As DNA, the CDR3 is TGTGCCATCAGTGAGTCTGGTGGGGGGGCAGATACGCAGTATTTT.

CDR3 sequence (DNA): TGTGCCAGCAGTCCCCTGGGTGGCTATAGCAATCAGCCCCAGCATTTT. Protein product: CASSPLGGYSNQPQHF. The chain links TRBV6-1 to TRBJ1-5; the D is unclear. The germline V gene encodes CDR1 MNHNS and CDR2 SASEGT. V gave up 5 bases and J gave up 0 bases, with 14 bases separating them. CDR3 length: 16 amino acids.

This clonotype has just one count. The rearrangement joins TRBV12-3 or TRBV12-4 to TRBJ2-1, with D perhaps matching TRBD2 (5 bases). CDR3 length equals 15 residues. V lost 1 base, J lost 6 bases, and 13 bases lay in between. CDR3: CASSLVRGVSNEQFF. The CDR3 DNA reads TGTGCCAGCAGTTTAGTTCGGGGAGTCAGCAATGAGCAGTTCTTC.

This clonotype was detected only a few times. This rearrangement joins TRBV3-1 to TRBJ2-1; D uncertain. Germline V gene lookup returns CDR1 LGHDT and CDR2 YNNKEL (reference sequence). This CDR3 comprises 14 residues. Trimming shortened V by 0 bases and J by 10 bases, and 13 bases separated the two germline ends. Written as DNA, the CDR3 is TGTGCCAGCAGCCAAGAAAGAGCGCAGAGCGAGCAGTTCTTC. Protein sequence: CASSQERAQSEQFF.

This chain's CDR3 is CAIIVGTGGTYAGYTF. The CDR3 region has the DNA TGTGCCATTATAGTCGGCACAGGTGGGACCTATGCAGGCTACACCTTC. The rearrangement uses TRBV7-9 and TRBJ1-2; D may be TRBD1 (5 bases). The V end was cut by 10 bases, the J end by 8 bases, with 29 bases between. Germline CDR1 and CDR2: SEHNR and FQNEAQ (reference sequence). The CDR3 consists of 16 residues. Full variable domain (outside the CDR3, taken from reference TRBV7-9 and TRBJ1-2): DTGVSQNPRHKITKRGQNVTFRCDPISEHNRLYWYRQTLGQGPEFLTYFQNEAQLEKSRLLSDRFSAERPKGSFSTLEIQRTEQGDSAMYLCAIIVGTGGTYAGYTFGSGTRLTVV.

This clonotype was counted a few times. The gene calls are TRBV4-1 and TRBJ2-5, with 7 bases aligning to TRBD2. V gave up 1 base and J gave up 5 bases; unmatched junction bases: 1. Germline CDR1 reads MGHRA; CDR2 reads YSYEKL. This CDR3 has 13 amino acids. CDR3 in amino acids: CASSQVGRETQYF. CDR3 sequence (DNA): TGCGCCAGCAGCCAAGTCGGGAGGGAGACCCAGTACTTC.

V usage is TRBV11-2 and J usage is TRBJ1-2; D is unresolved. Germline V CDR1 and CDR2: SGHAT, FQNNGV. V was trimmed by 1 base and J by 5 bases, leaving 8 bases between them. CDR3 length equals 13 residues. The CDR3 sequence: CASSLGLEYGYTF. Written as DNA, the CDR3 is TGTGCCAGCAGCTTAGGGTTGGAGTATGGCTACACCTTC.

This clonotype appeared a few times. V and J are TRBV5-6 and TRBJ2-3; possible D gene TRBD1, 5 bases. This CDR3 spans 13 amino acids. The ends were cut back, 0 bases at V and 10 bases at J, with 12 bases in the middle. CDR1 and CDR2 (germline): SGHDT, YYEEEE. This CDR3 is CASSLEVGAPQYF. The CDR3 DNA reads as TGTGCCAGCAGCTTGGAGGTAGGGGCTCCGCAGTATTTT.

There are many counts of this clonotype. The chain is built from TRBV6-5 and TRBJ1-1, with a possible D match to TRBD1 (5 bases). V was cut by 8 bases and J by 1 base, with 14 bases left in between. The CDR3 contains 14 residues. CDR1 is MNHEY and CDR2 is SVGAGI in the germline V gene. CDR3 DNA sequence: TGTGCCAGCTATCCGGGGGTCACGAACACTGAAGCTTTCTTT. Its protein product is CASYPGVTNTEAFF.

This clonotype was observed a handful of times. J is TRBJ2-3 and V is TRBV29-1, with 12 bases aligning to TRBD2. Germline V CDR1 and CDR2: SQVTM, ANQGSEA. There are 15 residues in the CDR3. V shed 6 bases, J shed 2 bases, and the junction held 6 bases outside the gene matches. CDR3 protein: CSVAGLAGSTDTQYF. The CDR3 DNA reads TGCAGCGTGGCGGGACTAGCGGGTTCCACAGATACGCAGTATTTT.

The chain uses TRBV7-6 and TRBJ2-5, with D perhaps TRBD2 (7 bases). V dropped 5 bases and J dropped 5 bases, with 15 bases sitting between them. The CDR3 is made up of 14 amino acids. Germline-derived CDR1 and CDR2 are SGHVS and FNYEAQ. CDR3 sequence reads: CASSDAGAAETQYF. The CDR3, as DNA: TGTGCCAGCAGCGACGCGGGGGCCGCGGAGACCCAGTACTTC.

This clonotype was found a few times. V and J are TRBV6-5 and TRBJ1-1; a weak D match, TRBD1 (6 bases). Germline CDR1 reads MNHEY; CDR2 reads SVGAGI. CDR3 length: 14 amino acids. Trimming pared 3 bases from V and 4 bases from J, leaving 12 bases between. The DNA for the CDR3 is TGTGCCAGCAGTTATACTAAAGGGGGCACTGAAGCTTTCTTT. It encodes CASSYTKGGTEAFF.

This chain joins TRBV7-9 and TRBJ1-4; TRBD1 is a possible D gene (6 bases). Trimming shortened V by 1 base and J by 6 bases, and 12 bases separated the two germline ends. This CDR3 is built from 15 residues. Germline values: CDR1 SEHNR, CDR2 FQNEAQ (reference sequence). This CDR3 reads CASSLGPGGYEKLFF. DNA for the CDR3: TGTGCCAGCAGCTTAGGCCCCGGGGGCTATGAAAAACTGTTTTTT.

The rearrangement joins TRBV28 to TRBJ1-5; D is perhaps TRBD1 (5 bases). V shed 2 bases and J shed 6 bases, with 17 bases lying between them. This CDR3 contains 16 residues. CDR1 is MDHEN and CDR2 is SYDVKM in the germline V gene. The CDR3 reads CASSLAYSGFSQPQHF. The CDR3 nucleotides are TGTGCCAGCAGTTTAGCCTACTCAGGGTTTAGTCAGCCCCAGCATTTT.